This TCR beta chain was retrieved from a study of blood T cell repertoires in COVID-19. Study at large: Donors in the United States, Italy and Spain gave samples during acute or convalescent COVID-19. PBMCs, B-cell-depleted T cells, or T cells provided the cDNA or gDNA that made up the material.

Per the original data handling: Nucleated cell number was recorded as an estimate derived from reference gene primer amplification. TCRdb's table, derived via immunoSEQ multiplex PCR, lists solely in-frame clones and lacks some. From that table come the V and J calls and clone size; the DNA was used to work out D and trimming. The sample consists of about 200,000 clones, roughly 79% of them appearing once. V shed 1 base, J shed 10 bases, and the junction held 7 bases outside the gene matches. This CDR3 comprises 15 residues. The germline CDR1 and CDR2 sequences are SGHTA and FQGTGA. The sequencing sample was made of peripheral blood. J is TRBJ2-1 and V is TRBV7-3; TRBD2 matches 10 bases. This receptor was taken from a human donor with acute or convalescent COVID-19. The donor label of this sample is uncertain. The CDR3 sequence: CASSLMASGSPEQFF. In DNA, the CDR3 is TGTGCCAGCAGCTTAATGGCTAGCGGGAGCCCCGAGCAGTTCTTC.